The 32 T cell receptor beta chains given below trace back to one sample, sequenced in a study of blood T cell repertoires in COVID-19. Using immunoSEQ multiplex PCR, the repertoire was profiled, and TCRdb retains in-frame clones only, with some absent. The repertoire consists of 250,000 to 350,000 clones, with around 88% occurring once and the leading ten covering 1.5% to 2%. Sequencing used peripheral blood. Receptors were obtained from a woman aged 50 to 60 with acute or convalescent COVID-19.

The chain has TRBV7-9 and TRBJ1-2; 9 positions agree with TRBD1. Germline-derived CDR1 and CDR2 are SEHNR and FQNEAQ (reference sequence). The CDR3 is made up of 16 amino acids. V lost 5 bases and J lost 1; bases outside the gene matches: 8. Written as DNA, the CDR3 is TGTGCCAGCAGCCAGAAACAGGGGGCTATTAACTATGGCTACACCTTC. Protein sequence: CASSQKQGAINYGYTF.

V is TRBV9 and J is TRBJ1-2; 7 bases align to TRBD1. V trimming: 3 bases; J trimming: 3 bases; junction bases outside the gene matches: 5. The CDR3 loop spans 14 amino acids. Germline assignment: CDR1 SGDLS and CDR2 YYNGEE. The CDR3: CASSGQGRDYGYTF. CDR3 sequence (DNA): TGTGCCAGCAGCGGACAGGGTCGTGACTATGGCTACACCTTC.

V usage is TRBV10-3 and J usage is TRBJ1-2; D is ambiguous. Germline V gives CDR1 ENHRY, CDR2 SYGVKD. This CDR3 comprises 15 residues. V lost 1 base and J lost 0, with 9 bases in between. Here the CDR3 DNA reads TGTGCCATCAGTGAGTTAGGGAGAGCTAACTATGGCTACACCTTC. Its protein is CAISELGRANYGYTF.

This chain connects TRBV29-1 to TRBJ1-4; 7 bases map to TRBD1. This CDR3 spans 14 amino acids. The germline CDR1 and CDR2 sequences are SQVTM and ANQGSEA. Trimming took 7 bases from V and 0 from J; bases not matched to a gene: 5. In DNA form, the CDR3 reads TGCAGCGCGAGAGGGACAGCAACTAATGAAAAACTGTTTTTT. Residues: CSARGTATNEKLFF.

The CDR3 DNA reads TGTGCCAGCAGCCTACACGGCGACGGGGACGAGCAGTACTTC. Translating it yields CASSLHGDGDEQYF. The chain carries TRBV3-1 (or the pseudogene TRBV3-2) and TRBJ2-7, with TRBD2 as a possible D gene (5 bases). This CDR3 spans 14 amino acids. V shed 4 bases and J shed 5 bases, with 15 bases lying between them. CDR1 and CDR2 from the germline V gene are LGHDT and YNNKEL (reference sequence).

This clone was recorded a few times. The chain couples TRBV2 to TRBJ2-7; 11 nucleotides match TRBD2. CDR1 SNHLY and CDR2 FYNNEI come from the germline V gene. V was pared by 0 bases and J by 3 bases, with 1 base of the junction left unmatched. The CDR3 covers 15 residues. The CDR3 sequence: CASSEALAGVYEQYF. The CDR3 DNA is TGTGCCAGCAGTGAAGCACTAGCGGGGGTCTACGAGCAGTACTTC.

The chain has TRBV28 and TRBJ2-5; D perhaps matches TRBD2 (6 bases). Germline V gene lookup returns CDR1 MDHEN and CDR2 SYDVKM. This CDR3 has 17 residues. V dropped 3 bases and J dropped 5 bases, with 22 bases sitting between them. The CDR3 loop reads CASSFPESWTNRETQYF. The CDR3 coding sequence is TGTGCCAGCAGTTTTCCCGAGTCATGGACTAACCGGGAGACCCAGTACTTC.

The sample holds one count of this clone. The CDR3 spells CASSRGRGSYNEQFF. The DNA for the CDR3 is TGTGCCAGCAGCCGCGGGAGGGGCTCCTACAATGAGCAGTTCTTC. The chain links TRBV6-5 to TRBJ2-1; 9 nucleotides align to TRBD2. Germline CDR1 and CDR2: MNHEY and SVGAGI. The CDR3 has 15 amino acids. V was clipped by 6 bases and J by 0 bases; unmatched bases: 3.

The V and J genes are TRBV28 and TRBJ1-2, with D uncertain. CDR1 and CDR2 (germline): MDHEN, SYDVKM. The CDR3 has 15 amino acids. V shed 4 bases and J shed 6 bases, with 18 bases lying between them. CDR3 sequence reads: CASSSPGRVRNGYTF. The CDR3 nucleotides are TGTGCCAGCAGTTCGCCGGGGAGGGTGAGGAATGGCTACACCTTC.

The chain has TRBV5-1 and TRBJ1-2; 9 nucleotides match TRBD1. Germline loops: CDR1 SGHRS, CDR2 YFSETQ. With V trimmed by 4 bases and J by 6 bases, 10 bases remained unmatched. The CDR3 runs 15 residues. The CDR3 nucleotides read TGCGCCAGCAGCCGGGACAGACAGGGGGACCATGGCTACACCTTC. Encoded protein: CASSRDRQGDHGYTF.

This rearrangement joins TRBV28 to TRBJ1-5; unclear D gene. The V end lost 5 bases, the J end lost 4 bases, and 6 bases lay between the germline ends. The germline CDR1 and CDR2 sequences are MDHEN and SYDVKM. This CDR3 is built from 12 residues. CDR3 nucleotide sequence: TGTGCCAGCAGTACCGGTAATCAGCCCCAGCATTTT. Protein: CASSTGNQPQHF.

The CDR3 DNA is TGTGCCAGCAGTTTATCCTCGGGAGATCGGGTCCAAGAGACCCAGTACTTC. Translating gives CASSLSSGDRVQETQYF. The chain joins TRBV28 to TRBJ2-5; D possibly corresponds to TRBD2 (6 bases). The V end lost 1 base, the J end lost 1 base, and 16 bases lay between the germline ends. CDR3 length equals 17 residues. Germline CDR1 MDHEN, CDR2 SYDVKM.

The chain joins TRBV2 to TRBJ2-7; TRBD2 matches 12 bases. The J segment lost 6 bases and the V segment lost 1 base, leaving 1 base of the junction unmatched. The germline gives CDR1 SNHLY, CDR2 FYNNEI. This CDR3 is built from 14 residues. CDR3: CASSEGTSGIEQYF. CDR3 nucleotide sequence: TGTGCCAGCAGTGAAGGGACTAGCGGGATCGAGCAGTACTTC.

V and J are TRBV2 and TRBJ2-1; TRBD1 matches 9 bases. Trimming at V came to 4 bases and at J to 12 bases, leaving 13 bases not matched to a gene. The CDR3 totals 15 residues. CDR1 and CDR2 from the germline V gene are SNHLY and FYNNEI. The DNA for the CDR3 is TGTGCCAGCAGTGGAGGGGGCCCACAGGGGGCAGGGCAGTTCTTC. Protein: CASSGGGPQGAGQFF.

This chain connects TRBV6-5 to TRBJ1-5; D not resolved. The V end was cut by 4 bases, the J end by 5 bases, with 12 bases between. The CDR3 extends over 14 amino acids. Germline V gene data show CDR1 as MNHEY and CDR2 as SVGAGI. The CDR3 sequence is CASSSGEHDQPQHF. CDR3 coding DNA: TGTGCCAGCAGTTCCGGGGAGCACGATCAGCCCCAGCATTTT.

The chain is built from TRBV7-9 and TRBJ2-7; weak D call: TRBD2 (6 bases). Between the trimmed V and J ends, which lost 1 base and 2 bases, there was a span of 15 bases. Looked up from germline, CDR1 is SEHNR and CDR2 is FQNEAQ (reference sequence). CDR3 size: 16 residues. CDR3 sequence reads: CASSLEWAGRTYEQYF. DNA of the CDR3: TGTGCCAGCAGCTTAGAATGGGCAGGGAGGACCTACGAGCAGTACTTC.

V and J are TRBV10-3 and TRBJ2-7, with D possibly TRBD1 on 5 matching bases. Trimming cost V 6 bases and J 2 bases, with 11 bases left between them. Germline lookup yields CDR1 ENHRY and CDR2 SYGVKD. This CDR3 is 13 amino acids long. CDR3 loop: CAISKDNAYEQYF. In DNA form, the CDR3 reads TGTGCCATCAGCAAGGACAACGCCTACGAGCAGTACTTC.

The J gene is TRBJ2-7, the V gene TRBV5-4; 9 bases line up with TRBD1. Germline CDR1 SGHNT, CDR2 YYREEE (reference sequence). The ends lost 4 bases at V and 2 bases at J; junction bases unmatched: 7. The CDR3 totals 15 residues. The CDR3 sequence: CASSTGQGNPYEQYF. The CDR3 coding sequence is TGTGCCAGCAGCACGGGACAGGGTAACCCCTACGAGCAGTACTTC.

V gene TRBV4-1 combines with J gene TRBJ2-1, with TRBD2 matching 7 bases. Trimming removed 1 base from V and 7 bases from J; junction bases left unmatched: 10. Germline CDR1 and CDR2: MGHRA and YSYEKL. The CDR3 is 16 amino acids. CDR3 DNA: TGCGCCAGCAGCCAAGTTGGCGGGGGAATTTCAAATGAGCAGTTCTTC. This encodes CASSQVGGGISNEQFF.

The rearrangement uses TRBV19 and TRBJ1-5, with 8 bases matching TRBD1. The V and J ends lost 3 bases and 7 bases, in that order; junction bases with no gene match: 8. The CDR3 loop spans 15 amino acids. Germline CDR1 reads LNHDA; CDR2 reads SQIVND (reference sequence). The CDR3 sequence: CASSILSAGGQPQHF. The CDR3 DNA follows: TGTGCCAGTAGTATTCTGAGTGCAGGGGGCCAGCCCCAGCATTTT.

V usage is TRBV4-3 and J usage is TRBJ1-1; 7 positions agree with TRBD1. CDR1 is LGHNA and CDR2 is YSLEER in the germline V gene. This CDR3 is 17 amino acids long. Losses at the gene ends were 2 bases for V and 11 bases for J; bases not matched to a gene: 20. The CDR3 spells CASSQNPTGTVTKRAFF. In DNA, the CDR3 is TGCGCCAGCAGCCAAAACCCGACAGGGACCGTAACCAAAAGGGCTTTCTTT.

This chain connects TRBV29-1 to TRBJ1-5, with a tentative D call TRBD1 (5 bases). Per the germline V gene, CDR1 is SQVTM and CDR2 is ANQGSEA. The CDR3 totals 13 residues. Deletions cut 7 bases from V and 6 bases from J, with 16 bases between. The CDR3 region has the DNA TGCAGCGCGTCTACGGGGGTTTTTCAGCCCCAGCATTTT. Protein sequence: CSASTGVFQPQHF.

J is TRBJ2-7 and V is TRBV18; 8 bases fit TRBD2. The V gene end was trimmed by 2 bases and the J gene end by 1 base; junction bases not matched to a gene: 7. The CDR3 spans 16 residues. Germline V lookup: CDR1 KGHSH, CDR2 LQKENI. The CDR3 sequence is CASSPGLAGVSYEQYF. The CDR3 region has the DNA TGTGCCAGCTCACCAGGGCTAGCGGGTGTATCCTACGAGCAGTACTTC.

The CDR3 reads CASSFLGTGSFTEAFF. CDR3 nucleotide sequence: TGCGCCAGCAGCTTCCTAGGGACAGGGTCTTTCACTGAAGCTTTCTTT. The chain has TRBV5-1 and TRBJ1-1; 9 bases agree with TRBD1. V gave up 2 bases and J gave up 4 bases; unmatched junction bases: 9. The CDR3 is 16 amino acids. CDR1 SGHRS and CDR2 YFSETQ come from the germline V gene.

This chain links TRBV6-5 with TRBJ2-1, with D perhaps matching TRBD2 (5 bases). Germline-derived CDR1 and CDR2 are MNHEY and SVGAGI. The CDR3 extends over 14 amino acids. The V and J ends lost 6 bases and 8 bases respectively, with 17 bases between them. The CDR3 DNA reads as TGTGCCAGCAGCGCCACATCTAGCTTCCATGAGCAGTTCTTC. Translated: CASSATSSFHEQFF.

V and J are TRBV28 and TRBJ2-1, with TRBD2 identical over 12 bases. The CDR3 length is 17 residues. The germline gives CDR1 MDHEN, CDR2 SYDVKM. J lost 3 bases, V lost 4 bases, and 7 bases had no gene match. CDR3 sequence reads: CASSSRLAGAVYNEQFF. In nucleotides, the CDR3 is TGTGCCAGCAGTTCCCGACTAGCGGGAGCCGTCTACAATGAGCAGTTCTTC.

The chain has TRBV28 and TRBJ2-3; D gene unclear. Trimming removed 2 bases from V and 6 bases from J, with 3 bases in between. Germline V gene lookup returns CDR1 MDHEN and CDR2 SYDVKM. CDR3 size: 11 residues. CDR3 nucleotides: TGTGCCAGCAGTTTACATGATACGCAGTATTTT. Residues: CASSLHDTQYF.

Concerning this clone: Lacking the conserved final phenylalanine or tryptophan, this CDR3 likely reflects a read error. The DNA is left out, because the CDR3 cannot be placed on it with certainty; the CDR3 is given as TCRdb lists it. The CDR3 here is CASRSDRGRISL. The chain employs TRBV12-3 or TRBV12-4 and TRBJ1-1; the table assigns TRBD1, which was not confirmed against the DNA. A total of 12 residues make up the CDR3, ends included.

This rearrangement joins TRBV19 to TRBJ2-7; TRBD1 aligns across 8 bases. This CDR3 region has 15 residues. Germline CDR1 LNHDA, CDR2 SQIVND (reference sequence). V lost 4 bases to trimming and J lost 2 bases; unmatched junction nucleotides: 7. The CDR3 spells CASSTRDRPTYEQYF. CDR3 nucleotides: TGTGCCAGTAGTACCCGGGACAGGCCCACCTACGAGCAGTACTTC.

V is TRBV12-5 and J is TRBJ2-1, with D hard to call. With 7 bases removed from V and 0 bases from J, the gap between germline ends came to 13 bases. Per the germline V gene, CDR1 is LGHNT and CDR2 is FRNRAP. The CDR3 loop spans 15 amino acids. In DNA form, the CDR3 reads TGTGCTAGTGCCCTCCGGGTTAGCTCCTACAATGAGCAGTTCTTC. Its protein product is CASALRVSSYNEQFF.

The J gene is TRBJ2-5, the V gene TRBV4-2, with D possibly being TRBD2 (5 bases). The CDR3 is made up of 13 amino acids. Per the germline V gene, CDR1 is LGHNA and CDR2 is YNFKEQ. Trimming removed 4 bases at V and 4 bases at J, with 10 bases between. The CDR3 DNA reads as TGTGCCAGCAGCCCCGCTCGGGGAGAGACCCAGTACTTC. It is translated as CASSPARGETQYF.

The chain combines TRBV29-1 with TRBJ2-7, with a weak D call TRBD2 (5 bases). The length of the CDR3 is 13 residues. Germline loops: CDR1 SQVTM, CDR2 ANQGSEA. V lost 4 bases and J lost 2, with 12 bases in between. The CDR3 loop reads CSVVGREPYEQYF. CDR3 DNA: TGCAGCGTTGTAGGACGGGAACCCTACGAGCAGTACTTC.